This entry is about one T cell receptor beta chain. The antigen is undetermined. This record comes from a study of OX40 agonist ivuxolimab in advanced cancers. In the study overall: An agonistic anti-OX40 (CD134) antibody, ivuxolimab, was used to treat the patients. Findings and limits, study-wide: Low normalized T-cell clonal expansion was also seen in some nonresponders. Antigens targeted by the expanded peripheral T cells were not determined.

Only in-frame clones appear in the TCRdb table, and some are missing; sequencing was by immunoSEQ multiplex PCR. The repertoire holds 20,000 to 30,000 clones, with around 90% as singletons. Researchers took blood at baseline, on cycle 4 day 1, and on cycle 7 day 1. The sequencing used CD4+ or CD8+ T cells sorted from blood, collected in a trial of the OX40 agonist ivuxolimab. The clonotype originates from an adult with an advanced solid tumor such as melanoma, head and neck, liver or kidney cancer.

The CDR3 region is CASSEAGWTGNTGELFF. CDR3 DNA: TGCGCCAGCAGTGAAGCTGGGTGGACAGGCAACACCGGGGAGCTGTTTTTT. This sequence joins TRBV10-1 and TRBJ2-2, with 7 positions matching TRBD1. CDR1 and CDR2 from the germline V gene are WNHNN and SYGVQD (reference sequence). Germline trimming cut 3 bases from V and 2 bases from J; bases unmatched to any gene: 9. The CDR3 totals 17 residues.